This T cell receptor (beta chain) was recovered during a study of cytomegalovirus exposure and HLA in healthy donors. The PCR used 60 Vbeta and 13 Jbeta primers. The data were produced by immunoSEQ multiplex PCR, yet TCRdb's version contains in-frame clones alone and is incomplete. The profile shows approximately 260,000 clones, about four fifths of them singletons. This clone has just one count. CDR1 and CDR2 (germline): MNHEY, SMNVEV (reference sequence). This CDR3 region has 15 residues. V was trimmed by 2 bases and J by 1 base, leaving 11 bases between them. The chain joins TRBV27 to TRBJ2-5; TRBD1 is a possible D gene (5 bases). The sequenced material came from PBMCs. The receptor was isolated from a woman in her thirties or forties in good health and CMV-seropositive. This chain's CDR3 is CASSLQGRIQETQYF. The CDR3 region has the DNA TGTGCCAGCAGTTTACAGGGAAGGATCCAAGAGACCCAGTACTTC.